A selection of T cell receptor beta chains follows, all from one sample in a study of blood T cell repertoires in COVID-19. Data came from immunoSEQ multiplex PCR; TCRdb stores just in-frame clones and leaves some out. The repertoire consists of some 180,000 clones, with 85% to 90% occurring once and the leading ten covering 6.2%. Sequencing used PBMCs or T cells enriched from blood (not recorded which). These TCRs come from a man aged 40-50 years who had recovered from COVID-19. Both conserved end residues are part of each CDR3. D genes are given only for firm matches. Not all rows give a size; the values are once, few, many and, for expanded clones, a class.

CASSLVGNQPQHF | TGTGCCAGCAGTTTAGTAGGCAATCAGCCCCAGCATTTT | . | . | TRBJ1-5 | TRBV12-3/TRBV12-4
CASSSKSGGSYEQYF | TGTGCCAGCAGCTCCAAATCGGGGGGGAGCTACGAGCAGTACTTC | . | TRBD2 | TRBJ2-7 | TRBV5-4
CASSVGQGNTEAFF | TGTGCCAGCAGCGTCGGACAGGGGAACACTGAAGCTTTCTTT | . | TRBD1 | TRBJ1-1 | TRBV9
CASSDRAPDTQYF | TGTGCCAGCAGCGACAGGGCACCAGATACGCAGTATTTT | . | TRBD1 | TRBJ2-3 | TRBV5-8
CASSFWTGPMNTEAFF | TGCGCCAGCAGCTTCTGGACAGGCCCAATGAACACTGAAGCTTTCTTT | . | TRBD1 | TRBJ1-1 | TRBV5-1
CASSFGLAQETQYF | TGTGCCAGCAGTTTTGGGCTAGCCCAAGAGACCCAGTACTTC | . | . | TRBJ2-5 | TRBV28
CASSYWLAGGPDTQYF | TGTGCCAGCAGTTACTGGCTAGCGGGAGGCCCAGATACGCAGTATTTT | . | TRBD2 | TRBJ2-3 | TRBV6-5
CASSRSGSDGYTF | TGTGCCAGCAGTCGATCAGGGTCTGATGGCTACACCTTC | . | . | TRBJ1-2 | TRBV12-3/TRBV12-4
CASTPMGPGSYEQYF | TGTGCCAGCACGCCCATGGGGCCAGGGTCCTACGAGCAGTACTTC | . | . | TRBJ2-7 | TRBV27
CASGETQYF | TGTGCCAGCGGAGAAACGCAGTATTTT | once | . | TRBJ2-3 | TRBV2
CASSQGGMVSRTEAFF | TGTGCCAGCAGCCAAGGAGGAATGGTTTCTAGGACTGAAGCTTTCTTT | . | . | TRBJ1-1 | TRBV3-1/TRBV3-2
CSVRWTAYGYTF | TGCAGCGTCAGGTGGACAGCGTATGGCTACACCTTC | . | . | TRBJ1-2 | TRBV29-1
CASSQEAVSLETQYF | TGTGCCAGCAGCCAAGAGGCGGTGTCATTGGAGACCCAGTACTTC | few | . | TRBJ2-5 | TRBV4-2
CASSVWGAGANVLTF | TGTGCCAGCAGCGTCTGGGGCGCCGGGGCCAACGTCCTGACTTTC | . | . | TRBJ2-6 | TRBV9
CASSDRGLGTEAFF | TGTGCCAGCAGTGACAGGGGGCTGGGCACTGAAGCTTTCTTT | . | TRBD1 | TRBJ1-1 | TRBV2
CASSQERGQPQHF | TGTGCCAGCAGCCAAGAACGGGGTCAGCCCCAGCATTTT | . | . | TRBJ1-5 | TRBV14
CASRDGDSRPYGYTF | TGTGCCAGCAGAGACGGGGATTCGAGGCCCTATGGCTACACCTTC | few | . | TRBJ1-2 | TRBV5-5
CASSFPGWAEQYF | TGTGCCAGCAGCTTTCCAGGGTGGGCCGAGCAGTACTTC | once | . | TRBJ2-7 | TRBV5-8
CASSWTGFVPSLHF | TGTGCCAGCAGTTGGACAGGGTTTGTCCCATCCCTCCACTTT | . | TRBD1 | TRBJ1-6 | TRBV28
CASSEPGQGEKSGELFF | TGTGCCAGCAGCGAACCGGGACAGGGAGAAAAATCCGGGGAGCTGTTTTTT | few | TRBD1 | TRBJ2-2 | TRBV4-2
CASSEDLTTEAFF | TGTGCCAGCAGCGAGGATCTCACCACTGAAGCTTTCTTT | . | . | TRBJ1-1 | TRBV6-5
CASSTRVQSSGNTIYF | TGTGCCAGCAGCACGAGGGTACAGAGCTCTGGAAACACCATATATTTT | . | . | TRBJ1-3 | TRBV7-9
CASRAAGVEAFF | TGTGCCAGTAGGGCGGCAGGGGTAGAAGCTTTCTTT | . | . | TRBJ1-1 | TRBV19
CASSEVGGSSYNEQFF | TGTGCCAGCAGTGAAGTGGGCGGGAGCTCCTACAATGAGCAGTTCTTC | few | TRBD2 | TRBJ2-1 | TRBV6-1
CASSHGLAGSRGQFF | TGTGCCAGCAGCCACGGACTAGCGGGGTCTCGGGGGCAGTTCTTC | . | TRBD2 | TRBJ2-1 | TRBV3-1/TRBV3-2
CASSFETGDNSPLHF | TGTGCCAGCAGCTTCGAGACAGGGGATAATTCACCCCTCCACTTT | once | TRBD1 | TRBJ1-6 | TRBV11-2
CASSLQGAEVSGEKLFF | TGCGCCAGCAGTTTACAGGGGGCGGAGGTCTCGGGTGAAAAACTGTTTTTT | . | TRBD1 | TRBJ1-4 | TRBV5-1
CASSPTQGVWRGDVTRNEQYF | TGTGCCAGCAGCCCTACTCAAGGGGTCTGGCGGGGGGATGTTACTAGGAACGAGCAGTACTTC | . | TRBD2 | TRBJ2-7 | TRBV27
CASGGQPQHF | TGTGCCAGCGGGGGCCAGCCCCAGCATTTT | . | . | TRBJ1-5 | TRBV6-5
CASSLWGESGELFF | TGTGCCAGCAGCTTATGGGGAGAGTCCGGGGAGCTGTTTTTT | . | . | TRBJ2-2 | TRBV7-3
CASKGMKNTEAFF | TGTGCCAGCAAGGGGATGAAGAACACTGAAGCTTTCTTT | . | . | TRBJ1-1 | TRBV6-5
CAWNRGYGYTF | TGTGCCTGGAACAGGGGCTATGGCTACACCTTC | . | TRBD1 | TRBJ1-2 | TRBV30
CASSSGQGYHSNQPQHF | TGTGCCAGCAGCTCGGGACAGGGGTACCATAGCAATCAGCCCCAGCATTTT | . | TRBD1 | TRBJ1-5 | TRBV7-2
CASSRGRGPTVQPQHF | TGTGCCAGCAGTCGGGGCAGGGGGCCAACGGTCCAGCCCCAGCATTTT | . | TRBD1 | TRBJ1-5 | TRBV6-2/TRBV6-3
CASSLIGETQYF | TGTGCCAGCAGCTTAATCGGAGAGACCCAGTACTTC | . | . | TRBJ2-5 | TRBV7-3
CASSAGRTEAFF | TGCGCCAGCAGTGCTGGGCGAACTGAAGCTTTCTTT | . | . | TRBJ1-1 | TRBV10-1
CASSSWLANTQYF | TGTGCCAGCAGCTCTTGGCTGGCAAATACGCAGTATTTT | . | . | TRBJ2-3 | TRBV5-8
CATSDPNQPQHF | TGTGCCACCAGTGATCCTAATCAGCCCCAGCATTTT | . | . | TRBJ1-5 | TRBV24-1
CAWTVGSGASETQYF | TGTGCCTGGACGGTCGGGAGTGGCGCGTCAGAGACCCAGTACTTC | . | . | TRBJ2-5 | TRBV30
CASSHRPGGNSPLHF | TGCGCCAGCAGCCACCGACCGGGGGGAAATTCACCCCTCCACTTT | . | . | TRBJ1-6 | TRBV5-1
CASGYPGQPYEQYF | TGTGCTAGTGGGTATCCCGGACAGCCCTACGAGCAGTACTTC | few | . | TRBJ2-7 | TRBV12-5
CASSNPTAYEQYF | TGTGCCAGCAGTAACCCGACAGCCTACGAGCAGTACTTC | . | . | TRBJ2-7 | TRBV6-5
CASSPAAQGSGELFF | TGTGCCAGCAGCCCGGCCGCCCAGGGATCGGGGGAGCTGTTTTTT | . | . | TRBJ2-2 | TRBV5-4
CASSLPGHTLNTEAFF | TGTGCCAGCAGTCTCCCGGGACATACGTTGAACACTGAAGCTTTCTTT | . | . | TRBJ1-1 | TRBV28